These 29 T cell receptor beta chains were sequenced from one sample in a study of CD8+ T cells in alopecia areata. RNA extraction was followed by reverse transcription into cDNA, which acted as the sequencing template. The data were produced by immunoSEQ multiplex PCR, yet TCRdb's version contains in-frame clones alone and is incomplete. The data show about 200,000 clones, approximately 52% seen once. This sample comprised CD4+ T cells sorted from blood, obtained at week 0. Source of these receptors: a human donor with alopecia areata.

On this clone: The same CDR3 arises from other DNA sequences in this sample as well. The gene calls are TRBV30 and TRBJ2-1, with no clear D. The CDR3 loop spans 11 amino acids. With 8 bases removed from V and 4 bases from J, the gap between germline ends came to 9 bases. In germline, CDR1 is GTSNPN, CDR2 SVGIG (reference sequence). CDR3 nucleotide sequence: TGTGCCCTGCGGTCTTACAATGAGCAGTTCTTC. Translating it yields CALRSYNEQFF.

Only a few counts were recorded for this clone. This rearrangement joins TRBV6-5 to TRBJ1-5; D is possibly TRBD1 (6 bases). The ends were cut back, 6 bases at V and 2 bases at J, with 11 bases in the middle. This CDR3 has 14 amino acids. Germline CDR1 MNHEY, CDR2 SVGAGI. The CDR3 bases are TGTGCCAGCAGCCAAAGGGGGGGCAATCAGCCCCAGCATTTT. Translated: CASSQRGGNQPQHF.

This chain connects TRBV2 to TRBJ2-3; either TRBD1 or TRBD2 may fit D (5 bases each). Germline assignment: CDR1 SNHLY and CDR2 FYNNEI. V gave up 4 bases and J gave up 2 bases, with 10 bases separating them. The CDR3 extends over 14 amino acids. The CDR3 coding sequence is TGTGCCAGCAGTGGCCGGGGCTACACAGATACGCAGTATTTT. Protein sequence: CASSGRGYTDTQYF.

In its sample, this clone was seen a few times. V and J are TRBV28 and TRBJ2-1; perhaps TRBD2 as D (5 bases). The ends were cut back, 6 bases at V and 2 bases at J, with 11 bases in the middle. In germline, CDR1 is MDHEN, CDR2 SYDVKM. CDR3 length: 14 residues. This chain's CDR3 is CASRGTGTYNEQFF. The CDR3 nucleotides are TGTGCCAGCAGGGGAACGGGGACCTACAATGAGCAGTTCTTC.

This clone was detected a few times. The chain links TRBV23-1 to TRBJ2-7; D gene ambiguous. TRBV23-1 is an open reading frame whose function is uncertain. The CDR3 totals 12 residues. Trimming left V 3 bases short and J 3 bases short, with 6 bases between. The chain's CDR3 is CASSHRCYEQYF. CDR3 nucleotides: TGCGCCAGCAGTCACCGATGCTACGAGCAGTACTTC.

The chain recombines TRBV6-1 with TRBJ2-7, with a weak D call TRBD2 (6 bases). CDR1 is MNHNS, CDR2 SASEGT, per germline. The CDR3 has 14 residues. Trimming took off 1 base at V and 0 bases at J, with 7 bases between the two ends. The DNA for the CDR3 is TGTGCCAGCAGTGAAGTGGGGGGCTCCTACGAGCAGTACTTC. The encoded protein is CASSEVGGSYEQYF.

This clone showed up just a few times. CDR3 residues: CATSREGKRGEQFF. The CDR3 region has the DNA TGTGCCACCAGCAGGGAAGGGAAGAGGGGTGAGCAGTTCTTC. The chain is built from TRBV15 and TRBJ2-1, with D tentatively TRBD1 or TRBD2 (5 bases each). Deletions cut 3 bases from V and 9 bases from J, with 15 bases between. The CDR3 is 14 residues long. CDR1 is LNHNV and CDR2 is YYDKDF in the germline V gene (reference sequence).

The table lists this clone with a few counts. The chain uses TRBV9 and TRBJ2-5; D is possibly TRBD1 or TRBD2 (5 bases each). This CDR3 contains 15 residues. Trimming left V 4 bases short and J 5 bases short, with 18 bases between. Per the germline V gene, CDR1 is SGDLS and CDR2 is YYNGEE. CDR3 DNA: TGTGCCAGCAGCATCCGGGACGCCCCTCAGGAGACCCAGTACTTC. It codes for CASSIRDAPQETQYF.

V and J are TRBV9 and TRBJ2-3; D is unresolved. CDR3 length: 12 residues. The germline CDR1 and CDR2 sequences are SGDLS and YYNGEE. Trimming took off 5 bases at V and 6 bases at J, with 10 bases between the two ends. This CDR3 is CASSRVGDTQYF. Here the CDR3 DNA reads TGTGCCAGCAGTAGGGTGGGGGATACGCAGTATTTT.

The rearrangement uses TRBV30 and TRBJ1-1; D unresolved. The ends were cut back, 2 bases at V and 3 bases at J, with 10 bases in the middle. The CDR3 covers 13 residues. CDR1 is GTSNPN and CDR2 is SVGIG in the germline V gene (reference sequence). The CDR3 reads CAWSRMGYTEAFF. CDR3 DNA: TGTGCCTGGAGTAGGATGGGCTACACTGAAGCTTTCTTT. Full variable domain (remainder filled in from reference TRBV30 and TRBJ1-1): SQTIHQWPATLVQPVGSPLSLECTVEGTSNPNLYWYRQAAGRGLQLLFYSVGIGQISSEVPQNLSASRPQDRQFILSSKKLLLSDSGFYLCAWSRMGYTEAFFGQGTRLTVV.

With regard to this clone: The same CDR3 is also encoded by other DNA sequences in this sample. As DNA, the CDR3 is TGCGCCAGCAGCTTGACGGGATACAATGAGCAGTTCTTC. Translating gives CASSLTGYNEQFF. The V call is TRBV5-1, the J call TRBJ2-1; D possibly corresponds to TRBD2 (5 bases). The V gene's germline CDR1 is SGHRS and CDR2 YFSETQ. Trimming shortened V by 1 base and J by 4 bases, and 6 bases separated the two germline ends. This CDR3 spans 13 amino acids.

The gene calls are TRBV5-8 and TRBJ1-2, with TRBD1 matching over 10 bases. This CDR3 is 15 amino acids long. The germline gives CDR1 SGHTS, CDR2 YDEGEE. J was trimmed by 8 bases and V by 4 bases; bases with no gene match: 11. In DNA form, the CDR3 reads TGTGCCAGCAGCCCGGACCGGGACAGGGGTAACGGCTACACCTTC. The encoded protein is CASSPDRDRGNGYTF.

This rearrangement joins TRBV30 to TRBJ1-1; no firm D call. This CDR3 has 14 amino acids. Germline V gives CDR1 GTSNPN, CDR2 SVGIG (reference sequence). Trimming stripped 2 bases from V and 0 bases from J, with 10 bases between. The CDR3 coding sequence is TGTGCCTGGAGTAACAGCTACATGAACACTGAAGCTTTCTTT. This sequence encodes CAWSNSYMNTEAFF.

This chain joins TRBV11-2 and TRBJ2-3; 12 bases line up with TRBD1. The germline V gene encodes CDR1 SGHAT and CDR2 FQNNGV. The V segment lost 5 bases and the J segment 5 bases; nucleotides outside the gene matches: 2. This CDR3 has 14 residues. CDR3 amino acids: CASSRDRGRDTQYF. The CDR3 DNA reads TGTGCCAGCAGCCGGGACAGGGGGCGAGATACGCAGTATTTT.

The rearrangement links TRBV9 to TRBJ2-1; 7 positions agree with TRBD1. J was trimmed by 2 bases and V by 4 bases; bases with no gene match: 6. CDR3 length equals 15 residues. CDR1 is SGDLS and CDR2 is YYNGEE in the germline V gene. The CDR3 loop reads CASSSRQGTYNEQFF. CDR3 bases: TGTGCCAGCAGCTCCCGACAGGGCACCTACAATGAGCAGTTCTTC.

This clone was seen once. J is TRBJ2-6 and V is TRBV25-1, with TRBD1 matching 7 bases. This CDR3 has 18 residues. Looked up from germline, CDR1 is MGHDK and CDR2 is SYGVNS. V lost 3 bases, J lost 0 bases, and 8 bases stayed unmatched. For the CDR3, the DNA is TGTGCCAGCAGTGAGGACAGGCATTCGAACTCTGGGGCCAACGTCCTGACTTTC. The encoded protein is CASSEDRHSNSGANVLTF.

The CDR3 DNA is TGCAGCGTTGCTCGGGGGGGGACTACGAGCACTGAAGCTTTCTTT. Residues: CSVARGGTTSTEAFF. The chain carries TRBV29-1 and TRBJ1-1; possible D gene TRBD1, 5 bases. The germline V gene has CDR1 SQVTM and CDR2 ANQGSEA. The CDR3 runs 15 residues. The V gene lost 4 bases and the J gene lost 4 bases, with 19 bases spanning the gap.

The rearrangement links TRBV9 to TRBJ2-3, with 8 bases matching TRBD2. V lost 3 bases, J lost 9 bases, and 3 bases stayed unmatched. The CDR3 spans 12 residues. Germline CDR1 SGDLS, CDR2 YYNGEE. The DNA for the CDR3 is TGTGCCAGCAGCGGAGCGGGGGACACGCAGTATTTT. This gives the protein CASSGAGDTQYF.

The chain joins TRBV4-1 to TRBJ1-2, with D uncertain. Trimming took off 4 bases at V and 12 bases at J, with 21 bases between the two ends. Germline lookup yields CDR1 MGHRA and CDR2 YSYEKL. This CDR3 has 14 amino acids. The CDR3 nucleotides read TGCGCCAGCAGCCTTCCCCTCGCCTCCCAAGTCCACACCTTC. It specifies CASSLPLASQVHTF.

By share, this clone ranks as medium-sized. CDR3 region: CASSSQETQYF. In DNA form, the CDR3 reads TGTGCCAGTAGTAGTCAAGAGACCCAGTACTTC. This sequence joins TRBV19 and TRBJ2-5; D not certain. This CDR3 has 11 residues. The germline V gene has CDR1 LNHDA and CDR2 SQIVND (reference sequence). V was shortened by 4 bases and J by 2 bases, with 2 bases between the two germline ends. Based on the CDR3 plus reference TRBV19 and TRBJ2-5, the full variable domain is DGGITQSPKYLFRKEGQNVTLSCEQNLNHDAMYWYRQDPGQGLRLIYYSQIVNDFQKGDIAEGYSVSREKKESFPLTVTSAQKNPTAFYLCASSSQETQYFGPGTRLLVL.

The chain recombines TRBV4-1 with TRBJ2-7; D remains unclear. Trimming removed 0 bases at V and 3 bases at J, with 12 bases between. The CDR3 runs to 15 residues. Germline values: CDR1 MGHRA, CDR2 YSYEKL. CDR3 residues: CASSQEGSTFYEQYF. Here the CDR3 DNA reads TGCGCCAGCAGCCAAGAGGGCTCTACTTTCTACGAGCAGTACTTC.

This clone has only a few counts. This specimen includes other DNA sequences encoding the same CDR3. The rearrangement joins TRBV29-1 to TRBJ1-2, with D unresolved. Per germline, CDR1 SQVTM and CDR2 ANQGSEA. This CDR3 contains 9 residues. Trimming removed 7 bases at V and 3 bases at J, with 3 bases between. CDR3 amino acids: CSDDYGYTF. The CDR3 DNA reads as TGCAGCGATGACTATGGCTACACCTTC. The full variable domain, completed using reference TRBV29-1 and TRBJ1-2, is SAVISQKPSRDICQRGTSLTIQCQVDSQVTMMFWYRQQPGQSLTLIATANQGSEATYESGFVIDKFPISRPNLTFSTLTVSNMSPEDSSIYLCSDDYGYTFGSGTRLTVV.

The chain has TRBV6-5 and TRBJ1-2, with 7 bases fitting TRBD1. CDR1 and CDR2 from the germline V gene are MNHEY and SVGAGI. This CDR3 comprises 12 residues. The junction had 4 bases not matched to a gene; V was cut back by 5 bases and J by 7 bases. In nucleotides, the CDR3 is TGTGCCAGCAGTCCGCAGGGGGGTGGCTACACCTTC. Its protein product is CASSPQGGGYTF.

The rearrangement joins TRBV10-3 to TRBJ2-7; D remains ambiguous. The CDR3 consists of 14 residues. The germline V gene has CDR1 ENHRY and CDR2 SYGVKD. V lost 2 bases and J 0 bases, leaving 8 bases between the germline ends. The CDR3 DNA sequence: TGTGCCATCAGTGAGGGTGGCAGCTCCTACGAGCAGTACTTC. Encoded protein: CAISEGGSSYEQYF.

A remark on this clone: At one end the junction does not follow the germline gene, possibly because of a read error. V usage is TRBV2 and J usage is TRBJ2-3; no firm D call. The CDR3 is 13 residues long. Germline CDR1 reads SNHLY; CDR2 reads FYNNEI. The CDR3 reads CAISGAAKDTQYF. CDR3 sequence (DNA): TGTGCCATCAGTGGAGCTGCAAAAGATACGCAGTATTTT.

This chain uses TRBV4-1 with TRBJ1-3, with D unresolved. Trimming took off 3 bases at V and 3 bases at J, with 6 bases between the two ends. Germline-derived CDR1 and CDR2 are MGHRA and YSYEKL. This CDR3 comprises 13 residues. The CDR3 nucleotides read TGCGCCAGCAGCCAGCTTTTTGGAAACACCATATATTTT. Translated: CASSQLFGNTIYF.

This chain connects TRBV6-5 to TRBJ1-2; D is possibly TRBD1 (6 bases). Trimming cost V 5 bases and J 8 bases, with 21 bases left between them. CDR3 length: 15 residues. The germline CDR1 and CDR2 sequences are MNHEY and SVGAGI. Here the CDR3 reads CASSRPGHGYGGYTF. CDR3 DNA: TGTGCCAGCAGTCGGCCGGGACACGGGTACGGCGGCTACACCTTC.

The chain combines TRBV27 with TRBJ2-1, with 7 bases lining up with TRBD1. The CDR3 has 17 amino acids. V trimming: 6 bases; J trimming: 2 bases; junction bases outside the gene matches: 13. Per germline, CDR1 MNHEY and CDR2 SMNVEV (reference sequence). CDR3 bases: TGTGCCAGCAGCTTTATCGCCCCGACAGGGACCTACAATGAGCAGTTCTTC. Its translation is CASSFIAPTGTYNEQFF.

The chain recombines TRBV29-1 with TRBJ2-1; 11 nucleotides line up with TRBD2. The CDR3 extends over 14 amino acids. The germline V gene has CDR1 SQVTM and CDR2 ANQGSEA. V trimming: 6 bases; J trimming: 10 bases; junction bases outside the gene matches: 11. The DNA of the CDR3 is TGCAGCGTACACCTCGGACTAGCGGGCGAGGAGCAGTTCTTC. It encodes CSVHLGLAGEEQFF.